The subject of this entry is one T cell receptor beta chain. The data were obtained in a study of blood T cell repertoires in COVID-19. Study in general: Sites in the United States, Italy and Spain provided acute and convalescent COVID-19 samples.

As processed by the authors: Reference gene primer amplification yielded estimated nucleated cell counts. Using immunoSEQ multiplex PCR, the repertoire was profiled, and TCRdb retains in-frame clones only, with some absent. V, J and clone size are taken as reported in that table, and D and trimming were inferred from the DNA itself. This table has approximately 300,000 clones, over 75% appearing once. Followed over time, Seattle patients had been enrolled while infection was active. Trimming stripped 2 bases from V and 4 bases from J, with 14 bases between. The V gene's germline CDR1 is MNHEY and CDR2 SVGEGT. The CDR3 covers 15 residues.

The rearrangement joins TRBV6-2 or TRBV6-3 to TRBJ2-5; a weak D match, TRBD2 (6 bases). The clonotype comes from a woman aged 25 to 39 with COVID-19, enrolled during active disease. Sequenced: peripheral blood. Here the CDR3 reads CASSYPVGGSETQYF. The CDR3 DNA reads as TGTGCCAGCAGTTACCCCGTCGGAGGGTCAGAGACCCAGTACTTC.